This T cell receptor (beta chain) was recovered during a study of cytomegalovirus exposure and HLA in healthy donors. Across the study: A later analysis reported the approximately 120 validation repertoires used the same platform as the 550 to 800 first-cohort repertoires. Points from the study as a whole: In vitro checks showed that a few CMV-associated chains really do target CMV antigens. The majority of TCR sequences were rare, yet some public TCRs appeared in many donors. Associated with cytomegalovirus, according to the listing, were about 160 TCR beta chains.

Unmatched junction bases numbered 5, after V lost 5 bases and J lost 1 base. CDR3 length: 15 residues. Germline assignment: CDR1 SGHRS and CDR2 YFSETQ. TCRdb's copy holds only in-frame clones and misses some; the assay was immunoSEQ multiplex PCR. The sample lists approximately 260,000 clones, 75% to 90% occurring once. Details on this clone: The antigen remains undetermined.

This chain uses TRBV5-1 with TRBJ2-7; TRBD2 matches 11 bases. This sequence was found in a woman aged 25 to 39 in good health and CMV-seropositive. The sample was PBMCs. CDR3 loop: CASSSGTSGSYEQYF. In DNA form, the CDR3 reads TGCGCCAGCAGTTCCGGGACTAGCGGATCCTACGAGCAGTACTTC.